Below, 32 T cell receptor beta chains from the same sample are listed, as sequenced in a study of shared clonotypes between healthy human individuals. Profiled with immunoSEQ multiplex PCR; TCRdb holds only in-frame clones, not every one. The sample holds roughly 1,500,000 clones, approximately 98.5% seen once. Source material: naive CD4+ T cells sorted from blood. Subset here: CD45RA+ positively selected. Source of these receptors: a man aged 25 to 40 in good health.

The V call is TRBV10-3, the J call TRBJ2-2, with TRBD1 identical over 9 bases. This CDR3 is 15 amino acids long. The germline V gene has CDR1 ENHRY and CDR2 SYGVKD. Losses at the gene ends were 4 bases for V and 6 bases for J; bases not matched to a gene: 6. The CDR3 reads CAISVGQGDPGELFF. In DNA form, the CDR3 reads TGTGCCATCAGTGTGGGACAGGGTGACCCCGGGGAGCTGTTTTTT.

The gene calls are TRBV4-1 and TRBJ2-5; D is possibly TRBD2 (6 bases). This CDR3 spans 15 amino acids. Trimming pared 1 base from V and 5 bases from J, leaving 14 bases between. Germline-derived CDR1 and CDR2 are MGHRA and YSYEKL. For the CDR3, the DNA is TGCGCCAGCAGCCAAGTCGGCAGGGCGGGGGAGACCCAGTACTTC. It specifies CASSQVGRAGETQYF.

Details on this clone: Different DNA sequences within this sample yield the same CDR3. The gene calls are TRBV5-1 and TRBJ2-1; D not resolved. Trimming removed 0 bases from V and 0 bases from J, with 7 bases in between. Germline loops: CDR1 SGHRS, CDR2 YFSETQ. The CDR3 extends over 15 amino acids. As DNA, the CDR3 is TGCGCCAGCAGCTTGGAGGGCCGCTCCTACAATGAGCAGTTCTTC. Amino acids: CASSLEGRSYNEQFF.

The chain joins TRBV6-1 to TRBJ2-7; 11 bases are a match to TRBD2. This CDR3 comprises 15 residues. Per the germline V gene, CDR1 is MNHNS and CDR2 is SASEGT. The J segment lost 2 bases and the V segment lost 8 bases, leaving 8 bases of the junction unmatched. This chain's CDR3 is CASSPLAGGTYEQYF. The CDR3 DNA reads TGTGCCAGCTCCCCTCTAGCGGGAGGCACCTACGAGCAGTACTTC.

The chain couples TRBV5-1 to TRBJ2-2; D is ambiguous. This CDR3 has 15 residues. V gave up 4 bases and J gave up 3 bases, with 13 bases separating them. CDR1 and CDR2 from the germline V gene are SGHRS and YFSETQ. The DNA for the CDR3 is TGCGCCAGCAGCGCTAATAACAGAGACACCGGGGAGCTGTTTTTT. It codes for CASSANNRDTGELFF.

The V gene is TRBV12-5, the J gene TRBJ2-1; 9 nucleotides line up with TRBD2. This CDR3 has 16 amino acids. Germline lookup yields CDR1 LGHNT and CDR2 FRNRAP. Unmatched junction bases numbered 11, after V lost 6 bases and J lost 5 bases. CDR3 region: CASGALAGGFHNEQFF. The CDR3 bases are TGTGCTAGTGGAGCGTTGGCGGGAGGGTTCCACAATGAGCAGTTCTTC.

The genes are TRBV6-1 and TRBJ1-5, with a weak D call TRBD1 (5 bases). Germline-derived CDR1 and CDR2 are MNHNS and SASEGT. This CDR3 comprises 16 residues. V lost 0 bases and J 1 base, leaving 10 bases between the germline ends. The CDR3 reads CASSEAKSGSNQPQHF. The CDR3 nucleotides read TGTGCCAGCAGTGAAGCAAAGTCAGGGAGCAATCAGCCCCAGCATTTT.

V gene TRBV28 combines with J gene TRBJ1-5; TRBD1 matches at 7 bases. The CDR3 spans 16 residues. Germline trimming cut 3 bases from V and 2 bases from J; bases unmatched to any gene: 7. Germline V gene sequence: CDR1 MDHEN, CDR2 SYDVKM. CDR3 loop: CASSFPGGLGNQPQHF. The CDR3 nucleotides are TGTGCCAGCAGTTTCCCAGGGGGTCTTGGCAATCAGCCCCAGCATTTT.

The J gene is TRBJ2-1, the V gene TRBV5-5; 8 bases are a match to TRBD2. The germline gives CDR1 SGHKS, CDR2 YYEKEE (reference sequence). Trimming took 3 bases from V and 4 from J; bases not matched to a gene: 6. The CDR3 is 15 amino acids. The CDR3 nucleotides are TGTGCCAGCAGCTCGGCCCCTAGCGGGTACAATGAGCAGTTCTTC. Protein sequence: CASSSAPSGYNEQFF.

This clone was observed a single time. The chain is built from TRBV18 and TRBJ1-1, with D possibly matching TRBD1 (6 bases). This CDR3 contains 14 residues. The germline V gene encodes CDR1 KGHSH and CDR2 LQKENI. V lost 4 bases and J 4 bases, leaving 13 bases between the germline ends. In DNA form, the CDR3 reads TGTGCCAGCTCACAAGGGGGGCGCGGCACTGAAGCTTTCTTT. As protein: CASSQGGRGTEAFF.

This clone was counted once. CDR3 region: CASSYQAGNTDTQYF. The DNA for the CDR3 is TGTGCCAGCAGCTATCAAGCGGGGAACACAGATACGCAGTATTTT. The rearrangement links TRBV5-4 to TRBJ2-3; 7 bases match TRBD2. V dropped 3 bases and J dropped 2; count of bases not matched to a gene: 6. CDR1 is SGHNT and CDR2 is YYREEE in the germline V gene (reference sequence). The CDR3 has 15 amino acids.

The rearrangement uses TRBV9 and TRBJ2-1; 9 nucleotides align to TRBD2. Germline CDR1 is SGDLS and CDR2 is YYNGEE. V shed 2 bases and J 3 bases; nucleotides not matched to a gene: 6. This CDR3 is 16 amino acids long. The CDR3 is CASSVDSGSDYNEQFF. DNA of the CDR3: TGTGCCAGCAGCGTCGATAGCGGGAGTGACTACAATGAGCAGTTCTTC.

This chain joins TRBV10-2 and TRBJ1-5; D may be TRBD1 (5 bases). In germline, CDR1 is WSHSY, CDR2 SAAADI. The CDR3 sequence is 15 residues long. V lost 0 bases and J lost 7, with 13 bases in between. CDR3 coding DNA: TGCGCCAGCAGTGAGTCGGGAGGGGCAGGGCAGCCCCAGCATTTT. As protein: CASSESGGAGQPQHF.

The chain carries TRBV19 and TRBJ2-1, with 10 bases lining up with TRBD2. Germline V gives CDR1 LNHDA, CDR2 SQIVND (reference sequence). After removal of 5 bases from V and 2 bases from J, the junction contained 9 bases not matched to a gene. This CDR3 is built from 17 residues. The CDR3 protein is CASSRTHGLAAYNEQFF. The CDR3 region has the DNA TGTGCCAGTAGTCGGACCCACGGACTAGCGGCCTACAATGAGCAGTTCTTC.

As to this clone: One end of the junction varies from germline; a read error may be responsible. The chain recombines TRBV6-5 with TRBJ2-7, with a possible D match to TRBD2 (6 bases). Germline V gives CDR1 MNHEY, CDR2 SVGAGI. The CDR3 length is 12 residues. CDR3: CASSYGTGTLFF. The CDR3 DNA reads TGTGCCAGCAGTTACGGGACCGGGACTCTTTTTTTC.

This chain joins TRBV5-1 and TRBJ2-2; D call uncertain. Trimming shortened V by 0 bases and J by 1 base, and 10 bases separated the two germline ends. Germline CDR1 SGHRS, CDR2 YFSETQ. This CDR3 spans 16 amino acids. The CDR3 reads CASSLAVRENTGELFF. DNA for the CDR3: TGCGCCAGCAGCTTGGCCGTCCGAGAGAACACCGGGGAGCTGTTTTTT.

The chain links TRBV11-3 to TRBJ2-1; 10 nucleotides line up with TRBD2. Germline V gene sequence: CDR1 SGHNT, CDR2 YENEEA. Trimming removed 4 bases from V and 6 bases from J; junction bases left unmatched: 6. This CDR3 region has 15 residues. The CDR3 loop is CASSSSGTSANEQFF. The DNA for the CDR3 is TGTGCCAGCAGCTCCTCCGGGACTAGCGCCAATGAGCAGTTCTTC.

The chain uses TRBV10-3 and TRBJ2-7; 7 bases align to TRBD2. Looked up from germline, CDR1 is ENHRY and CDR2 is SYGVKD. Trimming removed 10 bases from V and 5 bases from J; junction bases left unmatched: 14. CDR3 length: 14 residues. CDR3 residues: CATLLGAGADEQYF. CDR3 in DNA: TGTGCCACGCTGCTCGGGGCGGGAGCTGACGAGCAGTACTTC.

As for this clone: This same CDR3 is encoded by further DNA sequences in the sample. The chain combines TRBV7-2 with TRBJ2-3, with D possibly being TRBD1 (5 bases). V dropped 1 base and J dropped 0 bases, with 8 bases sitting between them. The CDR3 runs to 15 residues. Germline-derived CDR1 and CDR2 are SGHTA and FQGNSA. CDR3 sequence (DNA): TGTGCCAGCAGCTTAGGATCAGGGAGCACAGATACGCAGTATTTT. Translated, it gives CASSLGSGSTDTQYF.

The V and J genes are TRBV27 and TRBJ2-7; D not resolved. The V gene's germline CDR1 is MNHEY and CDR2 SMNVEV (reference sequence). The CDR3 covers 14 residues. The V end was cut by 7 bases, the J end by 6 bases, with 19 bases between. The CDR3 nucleotides read TGTGCCAGCATCTCCGGTCCCCGGGCGGCCGAGCAGTACTTC. It encodes CASISGPRAAEQYF.

The rearrangement uses TRBV6-4 and TRBJ2-7; D call uncertain. This CDR3 spans 11 amino acids. Germline values: CDR1 MRHNA, CDR2 SNTAGT. The V gene lost 3 bases and the J gene lost 3 bases, with 3 bases spanning the gap. CDR3 nucleotide sequence: TGTGCCAGCAGTGAATTCTACGAGCAGTACTTC. Protein: CASSEFYEQYF.

The chain is built from TRBV28 and TRBJ2-1, with 11 bases that match TRBD2. Germline loops: CDR1 MDHEN, CDR2 SYDVKM. V was clipped by 5 bases and J by 15 bases; unmatched bases: 15. CDR3 size: 15 residues. The DNA for the CDR3 is TGTGCCAGCAGTCCCGGGACTAGCGGATCCTCCGCCGGGTTCTTC. This encodes CASSPGTSGSSAGFF.

The chain has TRBV7-8 and TRBJ2-3, with unresolved D. Germline CDR1 reads SGHVS; CDR2 reads FQNEAQ. The CDR3 loop spans 12 amino acids. V was clipped by 6 bases and J by 3 bases, with 7 bases between them. CDR3 sequence (DNA): TGTGCCAGCAGTCGAGGAACAGATACGCAGTATTTT. Amino acid sequence: CASSRGTDTQYF.

The chain is built from TRBV6-5 and TRBJ1-4, with D possibly matching TRBD1 (6 bases). The CDR3 covers 15 residues. Germline CDR1 MNHEY, CDR2 SVGAGI. V was shortened by 0 bases and J by 8 bases, with 13 bases between the two germline ends. The CDR3 loop is CASSYSRGGREKLFF. Here the CDR3 DNA reads TGTGCCAGCAGTTACTCCAGGGGAGGGCGGGAAAAACTGTTTTTT.

This chain uses TRBV28 with TRBJ2-2; 13 bases are a match to TRBD2. Germline-derived CDR1 and CDR2 are MDHEN and SYDVKM. The CDR3 spans 13 residues. The junction had 3 bases not matched to a gene; V was cut back by 3 bases and J by 14 bases. The CDR3 region has the DNA TGTGCCAGCAGTTTGGCGGGACTAGCGGGACTGTTTTTT. Translated, it gives CASSLAGLAGLFF.

This clone came up once. The chain couples TRBV18 to TRBJ2-7; D unclear. This CDR3 has 15 residues. Germline lookup yields CDR1 KGHSH and CDR2 LQKENI. The V end was cut by 5 bases, the J end by 1 base, with 15 bases between. The CDR3 nucleotides read TGTGCCAGCTCAACTACCGCTGACGGATCCTACGAGCAGTACTTC. Its protein product is CASSTTADGSYEQYF.

V is TRBV6-4 and J is TRBJ2-1, with 8 bases fitting TRBD2. This CDR3 spans 15 amino acids. Germline CDR1 and CDR2: MRHNA and SNTAGT. With 4 bases clipped from V and 7 bases from J, the junction kept 9 bases outside the gene matches. CDR3 in amino acids: CASSAEGLGGNEQFF. The CDR3 nucleotides are TGTGCCAGCAGTGCGGAGGGACTAGGGGGGAATGAGCAGTTCTTC.

The V and J genes are TRBV5-1 and TRBJ2-5; maybe TRBD1 (6 bases). Trimming took 0 bases from V and 0 from J, leaving 9 bases between them. Germline CDR1 reads SGHRS; CDR2 reads YFSETQ. The CDR3 runs 15 residues. Written as DNA, the CDR3 is TGCGCCAGCAGCTTGGCTCAGGGGTACCAAGAGACCCAGTACTTC. It codes for CASSLAQGYQETQYF.

The genes are TRBV9 and TRBJ2-3, with 12 bases matching TRBD1. The V and J ends lost 4 bases and 0 bases, in that order; junction bases with no gene match: 18. This CDR3 has 21 amino acids. CDR1 SGDLS and CDR2 YYNGEE come from the germline V gene. The CDR3 bases are TGTGCCAGCAGCCGATTGCCCATCCGGGACAGGGGGCGGACTAGCACAGATACGCAGTATTTT. Protein sequence: CASSRLPIRDRGRTSTDTQYF.

This sequence joins TRBV10-2 and TRBJ2-2; D is unclear. CDR1 and CDR2 from the germline V gene are WSHSY and SAAADI. The CDR3 loop spans 13 amino acids. Trimming took 1 base from V and 6 from J, leaving 6 bases between them. The CDR3 here is CASSEFGAGELFF. The CDR3 nucleotides are TGCGCCAGCAGTGAGTTCGGTGCCGGGGAGCTGTTTTTT.

J is TRBJ2-7 and V is TRBV5-5; 7 positions agree with TRBD2. Unmatched junction bases numbered 15, after V lost 4 bases and J lost 5 bases. Germline V CDR1 and CDR2: SGHKS, YYEKEE (reference sequence). This CDR3 comprises 16 residues. DNA for the CDR3: TGTGCCAGCAGCCACTTGGCGGGGGACGGGAGCCACGAGCAGTACTTC. Translated: CASSHLAGDGSHEQYF.

The chain recombines TRBV2 with TRBJ2-1; D not resolved. The CDR3 is 13 amino acids. Germline V CDR1 and CDR2: SNHLY, FYNNEI. V lost 3 bases to trimming and J lost 7 bases, with 10 bases between them. This CDR3 is CASSERKVNEQFF. The CDR3 DNA reads TGTGCCAGCAGTGAGAGAAAGGTGAATGAGCAGTTCTTC.